This TCR beta chain was identified during a study of CD8 T cells in ankylosing spondylitis (dated by TCRdb to 2016 to 2017). Some background on the complete study: To find TCR variants linked to disease, the study profiled T cell receptor beta repertoires in ankylosing spondylitis patients and healthy donors. The full study cohort was made up of approximately 27 ankylosing spondylitis patients and around 100 healthy donors. Samples of peripheral blood were taken, and for ankylosing spondylitis patients, synovial fluid was collected as well. Results and caveats for the whole study, not just this receptor: Some TCR beta motif variants had previously been reported in synovial fluid and blood of reactive arthritis patients, which suggested common disease-initiation mechanisms. In peripheral blood, the disease-linked clones were found at relatively low frequencies and had a CD8+ phenotype. The disease-linked clones were reported to be significantly enriched in matched synovial fluid samples from ankylosing spondylitis patients. A TCR beta motif of several highly homologous amino acid variants appeared characteristic of blood from ankylosing spondylitis patients.

In this sample, this clonotype turned up many times. Its antigen is unknown. It has no much larger one-base neighbor in the sample; base qualities were not kept. CDR1 and CDR2, per the germline V gene (reference sequence), are DFQATT and SNEGSKA. V is shortened by 0 bases, J by 2 bases, and the region joining them spans 11 bases. From the cysteine through the phenylalanine, the CDR3 covers 14 amino acids. The DNA shown is the 42-base CDR3, in frame from base 1. Sequencer: Illumina HiSeq 2500. Quantitative 5'-RACE with molecular barcodes was used to prepare TCR beta libraries. Concerning the study's data processing: A new computational method based on a probabilistic model of VDJ rearrangement was used to identify disease-linked TCR variants. TCRdb cleaned the public reads at Q25 with fastp, built clones with MiXCR and kept in-frame beta chains. Entries that share a CDR3 protein sequence are merged under the most common genes and DNA. The V and J calls, along with clone size, are taken from TCRdb and not from the paper's own processing. The table for this sample lists under 150,000 distinct CDR3 sequences; roughly 11% of them were counted only once. Roughly 4.5% of the sample is held by the ten biggest clonotypes.

The clonotype was recovered from a female donor with ankylosing spondylitis or in good health (not recorded which). The chain links TRBV20-1 with TRBJ2-7, and TRBD1 may be the D gene, going by 5 matching bases. The material sequenced was blood, either unsorted or a sorted T cell fraction (not recorded which). The CDR3: CSARDVGPTYEQYF. Read as DNA, the sequence is TGCAGTGCTAGAGATGTGGGGCCCACCTACGAGCAGTACTTC.